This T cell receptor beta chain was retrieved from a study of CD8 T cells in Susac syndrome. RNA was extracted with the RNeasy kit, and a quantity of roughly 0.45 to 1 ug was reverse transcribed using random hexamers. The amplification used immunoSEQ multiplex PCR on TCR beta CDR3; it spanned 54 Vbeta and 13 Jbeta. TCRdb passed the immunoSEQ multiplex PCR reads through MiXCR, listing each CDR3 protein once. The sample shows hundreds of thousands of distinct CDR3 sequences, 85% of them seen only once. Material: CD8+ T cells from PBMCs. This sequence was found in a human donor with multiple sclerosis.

The CDR3 nucleotides read TGTGCCAGCAGTGACCCCAGGGGGATCACGAACAATGAGCAGTTCTTC. It translates to CASSDPRGITNNEQFF. The rearrangement joins TRBV2 to TRBJ2-1; 7 bases agree with TRBD1. Germline V gene lookup returns CDR1 SNHLY and CDR2 FYNNEI. J gave up 5 bases and V 3 bases, and 10 bases lay outside the gene matches. This CDR3 region has 16 residues.